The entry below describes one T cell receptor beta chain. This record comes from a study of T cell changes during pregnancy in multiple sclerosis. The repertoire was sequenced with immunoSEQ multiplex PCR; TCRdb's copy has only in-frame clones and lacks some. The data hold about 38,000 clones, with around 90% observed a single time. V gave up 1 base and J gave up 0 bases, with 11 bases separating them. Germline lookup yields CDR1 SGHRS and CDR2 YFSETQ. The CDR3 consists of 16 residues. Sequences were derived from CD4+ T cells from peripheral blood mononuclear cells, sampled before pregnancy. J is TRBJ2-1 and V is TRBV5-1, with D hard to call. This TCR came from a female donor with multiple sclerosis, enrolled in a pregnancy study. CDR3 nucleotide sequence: TGCGCCAGCAGCTTGATTCTAGGCGGCTCCTACAATGAGCAGTTCTTC. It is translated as CASSLILGGSYNEQFF.